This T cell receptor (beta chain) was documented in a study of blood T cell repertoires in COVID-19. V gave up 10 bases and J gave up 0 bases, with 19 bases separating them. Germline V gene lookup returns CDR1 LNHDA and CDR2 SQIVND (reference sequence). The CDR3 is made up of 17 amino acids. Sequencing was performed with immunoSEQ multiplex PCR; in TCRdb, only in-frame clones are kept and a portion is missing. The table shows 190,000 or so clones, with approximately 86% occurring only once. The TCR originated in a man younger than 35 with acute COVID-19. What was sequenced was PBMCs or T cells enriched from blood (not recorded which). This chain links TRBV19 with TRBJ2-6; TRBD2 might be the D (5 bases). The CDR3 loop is CATTRAGGSSGANVLTF. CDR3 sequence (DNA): TGTGCCACTACCCGGGCAGGTGGGAGCTCTGGGGCCAACGTCCTGACTTTC.